Listed below are T cell receptor beta chains from one sample, sequenced in a study of control samples from healthy donors and cancer patients. Generated by immunoSEQ multiplex PCR, the TCRdb table keeps only in-frame clones and is missing some. The sample has roughly 180,000 clones; roughly 95% are singletons. Sequencing was performed on blood. The receptor source for this set is a woman aged 60-75 years in good health. Each CDR3 is given with its conserved first and last residue. The D gene is left open where the match is weak. Clone size appears in some rows only: once, few, many, or a class for an expanded clone.

>TRBD1|TRBJ2-7|TRBV10-3|-
CASAIRTGTYEQYF
TGTGCCAGCGCGATCCGGACAGGGACCTACGAGCAGTACTTC
>-|TRBJ2-5|TRBV5-8|-
CASSRGEETQYF
TGTGCCAGCAGCCGCGGGGAAGAGACCCAGTACTTC
>TRBD2|TRBJ2-3|TRBV4-2|-
CASSPLVAGFTDTQYF
TGTGCCAGCAGCCCCCTGGTAGCGGGATTCACAGATACGCAGTATTTT
>-|TRBJ1-4|TRBV6-6|-
CASRDAAGWGEKLFF
TGTGCCAGCAGAGACGCAGCAGGGTGGGGTGAAAAACTGTTTTTT
>-|TRBJ1-2|TRBV12-3/TRBV12-4|-
CATPTWYGYTF
TGTGCCACCCCAACGTGGTATGGCTACACCTTC
>-|TRBJ1-6|TRBV4-2|-
CASSQGEEGFSYNSPLHF
TGTGCCAGCAGCCAGGGGGAAGAGGGCTTCTCCTATAATTCACCCCTCCACTTT
>TRBD1|TRBJ1-3|TRBV19|-
CASSPTGGPGNTIYF
TGTGCCAGTAGTCCGACAGGGGGCCCTGGAAACACCATATATTTT
>-|TRBJ1-2|TRBV7-2|-
CASSLGAYGYTF
TGTGCCAGCAGCTTAGGGGCGTATGGCTACACCTTC
>-|TRBJ1-1|TRBV7-9|-
CASSVQAMNTEAFF
TGTGCCAGCAGTGTCCAGGCCATGAACACTGAAGCTTTCTTT
>TRBD1|TRBJ1-2|TRBV6-6|-
CASSTQGNGYTF
TGTGCCAGCAGTACACAGGGGAATGGCTACACCTTC
>-|TRBJ1-4|TRBV9|-
CASSEGGVTTNEKLFF
TGTGCCAGCAGCGAGGGGGGAGTCACAACTAATGAAAAACTGTTTTTT
>-|TRBJ2-1|TRBV7-9|-
CASSSNWGSYNEQFF
TGTGCCAGCAGTTCGAATTGGGGGTCCTACAATGAGCAGTTCTTC
>-|TRBJ1-3|TRBV7-8|few
CASSLASDSGNTIYF
TGTGCCAGCAGCTTAGCTTCTGACTCTGGAAACACCATATATTTT
>-|TRBJ1-2|TRBV5-1|-
CASSLGDISNYGYTF
TGCGCCAGCAGCTTGGGGGACATCTCTAACTATGGCTACACCTTC
>-|TRBJ1-5|TRBV24-1|-
CATSDGRAGQPQHF
TGTGCCACCAGTGATGGCAGGGCCGGTCAGCCCCAGCATTTT
>-|TRBJ2-7|TRBV11-2|-
CASSLSGTYEQYF
TGTGCCAGCAGCTTATCCGGTACCTACGAGCAGTACTTC
>TRBD2|TRBJ2-5|TRBV7-2|-
CASSLTRGSQETQYF
TGTGCCAGCAGCTTAACGCGGGGGAGCCAAGAGACCCAGTACTTC
>-|TRBJ1-4|TRBV5-6|-
CASSKGRWNGKLFF
TGTGCCAGCAGCAAGGGGAGGTGGAACGGAAAACTGTTTTTT
>TRBD1|TRBJ2-1|TRBV2|-
CASTPGQFYNEQFF
TGTGCCAGCACCCCGGGACAGTTCTACAATGAGCAGTTCTTC
>-|TRBJ2-4|TRBV3-1/TRBV3-2|once
CASSQVSGREGNIQYF
TGTGCCAGCAGCCAAGTGTCCGGCAGGGAAGGGAACATTCAGTACTTC
>-|TRBJ2-2|TRBV5-1|-
CASSLDTGTGELFF
TGCGCCAGCAGCTTGGACACGGGGACCGGGGAGCTGTTTTTT
>TRBD2|TRBJ2-5|TRBV7-7|-
CASSFGGGAPLRETQYF
TGTGCCAGCAGCTTCGGCGGGGGGGCCCCCTTACGAGAGACCCAGTACTTC